A selection of T cell receptor beta chains follows, all from one sample in a study of blood T cell repertoires in COVID-19. Assay: immunoSEQ multiplex PCR; the TCRdb copy retains only in-frame clones and omits some. The repertoire has about 210,000 clones, roughly 90% of them found once; the top ten carry around 1.7%. Sequenced material: peripheral blood. These receptors were taken from a man aged 18 to 29 with active or convalescent COVID-19. Both conserved end residues are part of each CDR3. The order of the fields is D gene, V gene, J gene, CDR3 protein, CDR3 DNA. D genes are given only for firm matches.

d_call: .
v_call: TRBV19
j_call: TRBJ2-1
cdr3_aa: CASSMGSHNEQFF
cdr3_nt: TGTGCCAGTAGTATGGGGAGTCACAATGAGCAGTTCTTC

d_call: .
v_call: TRBV21-1
j_call: TRBJ1-1
cdr3_aa: CASSARDRGRYAEAFF
cdr3_nt: TGTGCCAGCAGCGCTCGGGACAGGGGGAGGTACGCTGAAGCTTTCTTT

d_call: TRBD2
v_call: TRBV15
j_call: TRBJ2-1
cdr3_aa: CATSRDRSGGNEQFF
cdr3_nt: TGTGCCACCAGCAGAGATCGGTCGGGGGGGAATGAGCAGTTCTTC

d_call: .
v_call: TRBV9
j_call: TRBJ1-2
cdr3_aa: CASRNNENYGYTF
cdr3_nt: TGTGCCAGCAGGAATAATGAGAACTATGGCTACACCTTC

d_call: .
v_call: TRBV29-1
j_call: TRBJ1-1
cdr3_aa: CSIRQTWNTEAFF
cdr3_nt: TGCAGCATCAGACAAACCTGGAACACTGAAGCTTTCTTT

d_call: TRBD2
v_call: TRBV7-3
j_call: TRBJ2-3
cdr3_aa: CASSLSGGFTDTQYF
cdr3_nt: TGTGCCAGCAGCTTATCGGGGGGTTTCACAGATACGCAGTATTTT

d_call: TRBD2
v_call: TRBV6-1
j_call: TRBJ2-7
cdr3_aa: CASSEVTGGAAYEQYF
cdr3_nt: TGTGCCAGCAGTGAAGTCACCGGGGGGGCAGCCTACGAGCAGTACTTC

d_call: TRBD2
v_call: TRBV7-6
j_call: TRBJ2-1
cdr3_aa: CASTPSLAGGFNEQFF
cdr3_nt: TGTGCCAGCACCCCCTCCTTGGCGGGAGGGTTCAATGAGCAGTTCTTC

d_call: .
v_call: TRBV18
j_call: TRBJ2-1
cdr3_aa: CASSPLGGLPYNEQFF
cdr3_nt: TGTGCCAGCTCACCACTGGGGGGACTCCCCTACAATGAGCAGTTCTTC

d_call: .
v_call: TRBV7-9
j_call: TRBJ1-4
cdr3_aa: CASSLGPGIDEKLFF
cdr3_nt: TGTGCCAGCAGCCTCGGACCGGGGATAGACGAAAAACTGTTTTTT

d_call: .
v_call: TRBV7-9
j_call: TRBJ2-6
cdr3_aa: CASSYPRGRGWTGANVLTF
cdr3_nt: TGTGCCAGCAGCTACCCCCGGGGCAGGGGATGGACTGGGGCCAACGTCCTGACTTTC

d_call: TRBD2
v_call: TRBV7-2
j_call: TRBJ2-1
cdr3_aa: CASSSRTSGRVNEQFF
cdr3_nt: TGTGCCAGCAGCTCACGGACTAGCGGGAGGGTCAATGAGCAGTTCTTC

d_call: TRBD2
v_call: TRBV7-8
j_call: TRBJ2-5
cdr3_aa: CASSLALSSGGAGETQYF
cdr3_nt: TGTGCCAGCAGCTTAGCGCTAAGTAGCGGGGGGGCCGGGGAGACCCAGTACTTC